A few counts support the clone carrying this TCR beta chain. What it binds is not known. Researchers ran the PCR with 60 Vbeta and 13 Jbeta primers. Per the study methods: Approximately 72 million unique TCR beta chains, around 10 million of them shared, were counted by a later analysis. Sequencing was performed with immunoSEQ multiplex PCR; in TCRdb, only in-frame clones are kept and a portion is missing. Clonal size and the V and J genes are those of that table, whereas D and trimming came from the DNA. The sample has approximately 160,000 clones; around 67% are singletons. Germline loops: CDR1 MGHDK, CDR2 SYGVNS. V was clipped by 7 bases and J by 0 bases, with 9 bases between them. CDR3 length equals 13 residues. This specimen belongs to a study of cytomegalovirus exposure and HLA in healthy donors. Notes on the study in general: The likely origin of a cluster of highly shared sequence variants was a sequencing artifact.

The sequence came from a woman aged 18-35 years in good health and CMV-seropositive. The chain links TRBV25-1 to TRBJ2-5, with no clear D. The source material was PBMCs. The CDR3 region is CASNRKYQETQYF. Written as DNA, the CDR3 is TGTGCCAGCAATAGAAAGTACCAAGAGACCCAGTACTTC.